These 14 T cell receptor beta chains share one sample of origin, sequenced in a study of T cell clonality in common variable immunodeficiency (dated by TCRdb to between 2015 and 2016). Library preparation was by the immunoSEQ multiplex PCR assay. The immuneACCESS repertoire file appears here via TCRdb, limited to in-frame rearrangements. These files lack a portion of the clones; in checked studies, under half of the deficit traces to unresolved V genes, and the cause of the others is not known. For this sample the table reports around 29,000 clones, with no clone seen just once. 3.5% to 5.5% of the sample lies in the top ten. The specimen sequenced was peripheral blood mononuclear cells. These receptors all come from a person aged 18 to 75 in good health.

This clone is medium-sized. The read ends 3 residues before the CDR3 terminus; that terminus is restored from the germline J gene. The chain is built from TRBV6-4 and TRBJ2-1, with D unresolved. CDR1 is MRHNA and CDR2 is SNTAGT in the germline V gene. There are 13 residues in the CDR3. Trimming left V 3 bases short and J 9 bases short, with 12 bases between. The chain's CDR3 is CASSEGSSGEQFF. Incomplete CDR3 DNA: TGTGCCAGCAGTGAGGGTAGCTCGGGTGAG.

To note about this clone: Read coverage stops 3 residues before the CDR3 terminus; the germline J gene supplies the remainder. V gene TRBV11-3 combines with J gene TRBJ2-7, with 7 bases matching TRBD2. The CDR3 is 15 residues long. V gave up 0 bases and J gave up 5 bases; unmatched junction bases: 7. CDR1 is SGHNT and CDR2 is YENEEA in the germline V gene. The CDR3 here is CASSLEREIINEQYF. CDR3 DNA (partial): TGTGCCAGCAGCTTAGAGCGGGAGATCATCAACGAG.

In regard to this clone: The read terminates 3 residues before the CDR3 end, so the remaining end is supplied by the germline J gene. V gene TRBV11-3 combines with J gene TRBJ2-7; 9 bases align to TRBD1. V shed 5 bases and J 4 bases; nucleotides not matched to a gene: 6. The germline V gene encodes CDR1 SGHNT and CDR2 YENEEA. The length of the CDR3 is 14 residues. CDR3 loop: CASSPRDREYEQYF. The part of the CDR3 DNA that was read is TGTGCCAGCAGCCCCCGGGACAGGGAATACGAG. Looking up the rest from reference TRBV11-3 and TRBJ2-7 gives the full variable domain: EAGVVQSPRYKIIEKKQPVAFWCNPISGHNTLYWYLQNLGQGPELLIRYENEEAVDDSQLPKDRFSAERLKGVDSTLKIQPAELGDSAVYLCASSPRDREYEQYFGPGTRLTVT.

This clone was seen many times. CDR3 protein: CASSLGGTTPGQYF. Incomplete CDR3 DNA: TGTGCCAGCAGCTTGGGTGGGACAACCCCAGGT. The chain couples TRBV11-3 to TRBJ2-4; tentatively, D is TRBD1 (6 bases). The read terminates 3 residues ahead of where the CDR3 ends, so the germline J gene completes it. CDR3 length: 14 residues. The germline CDR1 and CDR2 sequences are SGHNT and YENEEA.

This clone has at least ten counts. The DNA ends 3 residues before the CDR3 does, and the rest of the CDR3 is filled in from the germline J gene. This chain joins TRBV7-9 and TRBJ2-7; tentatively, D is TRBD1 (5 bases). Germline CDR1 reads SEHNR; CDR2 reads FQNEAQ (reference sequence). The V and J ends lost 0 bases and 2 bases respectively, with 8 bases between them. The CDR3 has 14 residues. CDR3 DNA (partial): TGTGCCAGCAGCTTAGCTGACAGTACCTACGAG. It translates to CASSLADSTYE. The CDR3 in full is CASSLADSTYEQYF.

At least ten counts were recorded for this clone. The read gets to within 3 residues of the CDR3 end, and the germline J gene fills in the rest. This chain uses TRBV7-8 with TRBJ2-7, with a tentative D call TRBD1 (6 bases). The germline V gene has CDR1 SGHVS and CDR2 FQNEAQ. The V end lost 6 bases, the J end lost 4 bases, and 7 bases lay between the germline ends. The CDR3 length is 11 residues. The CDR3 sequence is CASRDSYEQYF. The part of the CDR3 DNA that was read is TGTGCCAGCAGGGACAGTTACGAG.

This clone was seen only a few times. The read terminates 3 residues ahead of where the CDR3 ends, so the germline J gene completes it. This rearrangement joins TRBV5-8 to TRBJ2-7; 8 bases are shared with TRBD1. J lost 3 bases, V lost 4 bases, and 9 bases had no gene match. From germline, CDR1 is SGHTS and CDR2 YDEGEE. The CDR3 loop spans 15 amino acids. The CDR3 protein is CASSPMGQVGYEQYF. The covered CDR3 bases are TGTGCCAGCAGCCCCATGGGACAGGTGGGCTACGAG.

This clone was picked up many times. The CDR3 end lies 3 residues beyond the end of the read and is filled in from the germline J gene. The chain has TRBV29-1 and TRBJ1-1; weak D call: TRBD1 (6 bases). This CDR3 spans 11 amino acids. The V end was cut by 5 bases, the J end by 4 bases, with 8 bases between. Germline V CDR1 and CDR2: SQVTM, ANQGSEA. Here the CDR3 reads CSVLGGTEAFF. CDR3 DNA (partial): TGCAGCGTTTTAGGGGGCACTGAA.

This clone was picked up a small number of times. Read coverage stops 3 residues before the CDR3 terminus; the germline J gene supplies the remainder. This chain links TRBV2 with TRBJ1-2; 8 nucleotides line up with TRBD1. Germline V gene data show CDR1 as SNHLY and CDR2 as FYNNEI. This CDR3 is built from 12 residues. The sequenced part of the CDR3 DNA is TGTGCCGGCACAGGGGGTTACGGGGGC. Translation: CAGTGGYGG. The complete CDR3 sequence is CAGTGGYGGYTF.

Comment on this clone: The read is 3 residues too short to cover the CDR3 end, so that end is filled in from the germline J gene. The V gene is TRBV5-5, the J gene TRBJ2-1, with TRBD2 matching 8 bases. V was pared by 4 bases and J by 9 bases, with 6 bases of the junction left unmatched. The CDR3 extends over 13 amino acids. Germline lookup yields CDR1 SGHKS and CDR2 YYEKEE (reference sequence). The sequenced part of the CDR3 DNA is TGTGCCAGCAGCACGCGACTAGCGCTTGAG. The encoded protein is CASSTRLALE. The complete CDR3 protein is CASSTRLALEQFF.

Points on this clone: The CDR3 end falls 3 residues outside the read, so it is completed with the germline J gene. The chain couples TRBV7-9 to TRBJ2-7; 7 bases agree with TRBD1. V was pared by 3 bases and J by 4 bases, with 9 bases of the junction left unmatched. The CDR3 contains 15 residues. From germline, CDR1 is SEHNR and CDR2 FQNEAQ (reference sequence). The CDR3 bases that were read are TGTGCCAGCAGCTTGCCGGGACAGCCTATTTACGAG. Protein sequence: CASSLPGQPIYE. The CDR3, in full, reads CASSLPGQPIYEQYF.

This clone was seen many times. CDR3 bases read: TGCAGTGCCCACGGGGGGGCGCCCACAGATACG. Its protein product is CSAHGGAPTDT. The full CDR3 is CSAHGGAPTDTQYF. The rearrangement links TRBV20-1 to TRBJ2-3; 8 bases match TRBD2. The DNA ends 3 residues before the CDR3 does, and the rest of the CDR3 is filled in from the germline J gene. The junction had 7 bases not matched to a gene; V was cut back by 6 bases and J by 2 bases. CDR1 is DFQATT, CDR2 SNEGSKA, per germline (reference sequence). The CDR3 has 14 amino acids.

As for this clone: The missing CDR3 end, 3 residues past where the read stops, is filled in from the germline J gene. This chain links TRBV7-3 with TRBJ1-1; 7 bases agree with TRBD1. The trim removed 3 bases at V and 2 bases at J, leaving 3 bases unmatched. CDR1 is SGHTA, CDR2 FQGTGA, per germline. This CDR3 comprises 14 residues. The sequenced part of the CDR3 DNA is TGTGCCAGCAGCTTGCAGGGGGTAAACACTGAA. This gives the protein CASSLQGVNTE. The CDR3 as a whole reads CASSLQGVNTEAFF.

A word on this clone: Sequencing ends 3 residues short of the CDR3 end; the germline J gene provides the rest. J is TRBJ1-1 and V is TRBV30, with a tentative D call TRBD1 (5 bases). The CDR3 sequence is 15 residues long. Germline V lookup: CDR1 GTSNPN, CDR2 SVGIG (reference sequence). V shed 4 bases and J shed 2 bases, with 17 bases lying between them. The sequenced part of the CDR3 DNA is TGTGCCTGGAACAAACCCCCCGACAGCAACACTGAA. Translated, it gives CAWNKPPDSNTE. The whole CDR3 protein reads CAWNKPPDSNTEAFF.